These 13 T cell receptor beta chains originate from one sample sequenced in a study of metastatic and nonmetastatic thyroid tumors. TCRdb re-called clones via MiXCR from the PCR reads. The profile shows about 35,000 clones, around 20% of them singletons. There were no patients who had received any treatment before thyroid surgery. The sequencing input was blood. These receptors all stem from a female donor with papillary thyroid cancer or a benign thyroid nodule (not recorded which). Some clones in this sample may be carry-over from other donors' samples.

In this sample, this clone is medium-sized. The rearrangement joins TRBV6-1 to TRBJ1-5; D gene uncertain. Trimming removed 6 bases from V and 4 bases from J, with 16 bases in between. The CDR3 consists of 15 residues. Germline CDR1 is MNHNS and CDR2 is SASEGT. CDR3 sequence (DNA): TGTGCCAGCAGCCCCAGCGGATCCCGTAATCAGCCCCAGCATTTT. Protein sequence: CASSPSGSRNQPQHF.

Only a few counts were recorded for this clone. One end of the junction fails to match germline, which may point to a read error. The rearrangement links TRBV6-2 or TRBV6-3 to TRBJ2-1; no reliable D call. The CDR3 sequence is 15 residues long. Germline V gene lookup returns CDR1 MNHEY and CDR2 SVGEGT. CDR3 in DNA: TGTGCCATCAGTTACGGTCTTCAACCTTACAATGAGCAGTTCTTC. Its translation is CAISYGLQPYNEQFF.

This clone was counted a few times. The rearrangement joins TRBV6-5 to TRBJ2-1; 7 positions agree with TRBD1. The CDR3 spans 17 residues. V gave up 3 bases and J gave up 2 bases; unmatched junction bases: 10. Germline CDR1 and CDR2: MNHEY and SVGAGI. The DNA of the CDR3 is TGTGCCAGCAGTTATTGGGGACAGAGGATACCCTACAATGAGCAGTTCTTC. Translating it yields CASSYWGQRIPYNEQFF.

As regards this clone: Germline and junction disagree at one end, which may indicate a read error. The rearrangement links TRBV10-3 to TRBJ2-5; 9 nucleotides line up with TRBD2. Per germline, CDR1 ENHRY and CDR2 SYGVKD. The CDR3 runs to 16 residues. CDR3 in DNA: TGTGCCATCAGTGAGGGCCTAGCGGGGTCCGGGGAGACCAAGTACTTC. Translation: CAISEGLAGSGETKYF.

This clone was observed many times. The chain uses TRBV18 and TRBJ2-7; weak D call: TRBD2 (5 bases). Per the germline V gene, CDR1 is KGHSH and CDR2 is LQKENI. The V and J ends lost 6 bases and 5 bases respectively, with 26 bases between them. This CDR3 comprises 17 residues. In DNA, the CDR3 is TGTGCCAGCTCCCTAATGCGAGGGAGCGGCATTGGGGACGAGCAGTACTTC. Translation: CASSLMRGSGIGDEQYF.

This clone appeared many times. This chain connects TRBV11-2 to TRBJ2-7, with D perhaps matching TRBD2 (5 bases). The ends were cut back, 1 base at V and 1 base at J, with 17 bases in the middle. Germline lookup yields CDR1 SGHAT and CDR2 FQNNGV. The CDR3 extends over 17 amino acids. The chain's CDR3 is CASSLGLWAKRSYEQYF. CDR3 nucleotides: TGTGCCAGCAGCTTAGGACTATGGGCGAAACGATCCTACGAGCAGTACTTC.

A few counts support this clone. The chain's CDR3 is CASGDRAYEQYF. Here the CDR3 DNA reads TGCGCCAGCGGGGACAGGGCCTACGAGCAGTACTTC. The chain links TRBV10-1 to TRBJ2-7, with TRBD1 matching 9 bases. The germline gives CDR1 WNHNN, CDR2 SYGVQD (reference sequence). This CDR3 is 12 amino acids long. V shed 8 bases and J 2 bases; nucleotides not matched to a gene: 1.

By share, this clone counts as medium-sized (0.01 to 0.1%). V is TRBV6-2 or TRBV6-3 and J is TRBJ2-1; TRBD2 agrees at 7 bases. J was trimmed by 6 bases and V by 6 bases; bases with no gene match: 8. The CDR3 sequence is 14 residues long. Looked up from germline, CDR1 is MNHEY and CDR2 is SVGEGT. CDR3 in amino acids: CASSLSGESNEQFF. CDR3 sequence (DNA): TGTGCCAGCAGCCTCAGCGGGGAGAGCAATGAGCAGTTCTTC.

The chain couples TRBV7-2 to TRBJ2-5; tentatively, D is TRBD1 (5 bases). Trimming removed 5 bases from V and 11 bases from J, with 18 bases in between. The CDR3 extends over 13 amino acids. Germline lookup yields CDR1 SGHTA and CDR2 FQGNSA. The CDR3 protein is CASSLTREDTQYF. Here the CDR3 DNA reads TGTGCCAGCAGCCTGACCAGGGAAGATACTCAGTACTTC.

This clone has at least ten counts. The J gene is TRBJ1-6, the V gene TRBV28; weak D call: TRBD1 (5 bases). The CDR3 is made up of 14 amino acids. Germline V gene sequence: CDR1 MDHEN, CDR2 SYDVKM. V gave up 2 bases and J gave up 8 bases, with 10 bases separating them. The DNA of the CDR3 is TGTGCCAGCAGTTTAGGGCAGGGCCATTCACCCCTCCACTTT. Translated: CASSLGQGHSPLHF.

The sample holds many counts of this clone. This chain links TRBV4-1 with TRBJ2-1; TRBD2 agrees at 11 bases. CDR3 length equals 14 residues. V lost 8 bases, J lost 15 bases, and 15 bases stayed unmatched. The V gene's germline CDR1 is MGHRA and CDR2 YSYEKL. DNA for the CDR3: TGCGCCAGCTCCAGCCCCTCGACTAGCGGGATTCGGTTCTTC. Its translation: CASSSPSTSGIRFF.

This clone was found many times. The chain is built from TRBV7-9 and TRBJ2-3, with no clear D. Trimming removed 3 bases from V and 10 bases from J, with 11 bases in between. Germline values: CDR1 SEHNR, CDR2 FQNEAQ (reference sequence). The CDR3 has 12 residues. CDR3 region: CASSFGTTAQYF. The CDR3 DNA is TGTGCCAGCAGCTTTGGTACTACGGCGCAGTATTTT.

The chain couples TRBV7-2 to TRBJ2-7; TRBD2 matches 7 bases. Germline CDR1 SGHTA, CDR2 FQGNSA. The V and J ends lost 5 bases and 3 bases, in that order; junction bases with no gene match: 10. CDR3 length equals 15 residues. CDR3 DNA: TGTGCCAGCAGCCCCAAGGGCGGGAGTTTCTACGAGCAGTACTTC. Protein: CASSPKGGSFYEQYF.